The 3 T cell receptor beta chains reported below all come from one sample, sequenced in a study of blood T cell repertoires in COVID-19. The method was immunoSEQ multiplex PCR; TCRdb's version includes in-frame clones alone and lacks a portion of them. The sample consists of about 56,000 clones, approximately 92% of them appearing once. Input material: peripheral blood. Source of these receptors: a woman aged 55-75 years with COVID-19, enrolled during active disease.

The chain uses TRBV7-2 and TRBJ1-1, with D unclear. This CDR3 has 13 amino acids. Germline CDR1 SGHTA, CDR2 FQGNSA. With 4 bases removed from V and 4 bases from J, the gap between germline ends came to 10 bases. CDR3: CASSSDEGTEAFF. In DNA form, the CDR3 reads TGTGCCAGCAGCTCGGACGAGGGCACTGAAGCTTTCTTT. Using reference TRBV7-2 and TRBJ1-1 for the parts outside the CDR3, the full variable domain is GAGVSQSPSNKVTEKGKDVELRCDPISGHTALYWYRQSLGQGLEFLIYFQGNSAPDKSGLPSDRFSAERTGGSVSTLTIQRTQQEDSAVYLCASSSDEGTEAFFGQGTRLTVV.

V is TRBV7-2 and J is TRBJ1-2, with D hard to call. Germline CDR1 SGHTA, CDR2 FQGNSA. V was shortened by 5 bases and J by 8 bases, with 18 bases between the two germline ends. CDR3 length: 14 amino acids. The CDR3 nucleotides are TGTGCCAGCAGCAGTAGAGGCATTTCAGAGGGCTACACCTTC. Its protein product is CASSSRGISEGYTF. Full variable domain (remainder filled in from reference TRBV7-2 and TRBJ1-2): GAGVSQSPSNKVTEKGKDVELRCDPISGHTALYWYRQSLGQGLEFLIYFQGNSAPDKSGLPSDRFSAERTGGSVSTLTIQRTQQEDSAVYLCASSSRGISEGYTFGSGTRLTVV.

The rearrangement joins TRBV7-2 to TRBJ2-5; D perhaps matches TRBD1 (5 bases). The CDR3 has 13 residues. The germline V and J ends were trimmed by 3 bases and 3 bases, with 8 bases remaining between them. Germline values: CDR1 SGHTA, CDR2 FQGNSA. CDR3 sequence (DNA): TGTGCCAGCAGCTTCCAGGGTGAAGAGACCCAGTACTTC. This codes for CASSFQGEETQYF.